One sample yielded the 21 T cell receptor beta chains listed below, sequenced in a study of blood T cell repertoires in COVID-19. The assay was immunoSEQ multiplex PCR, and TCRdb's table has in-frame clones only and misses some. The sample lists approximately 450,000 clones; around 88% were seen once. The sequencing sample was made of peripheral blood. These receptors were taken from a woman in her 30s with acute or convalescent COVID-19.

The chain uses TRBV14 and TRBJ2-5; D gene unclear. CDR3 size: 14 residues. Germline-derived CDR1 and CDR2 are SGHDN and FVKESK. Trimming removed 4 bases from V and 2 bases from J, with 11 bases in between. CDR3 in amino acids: CASSPSVSQETQYF. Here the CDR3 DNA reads TGTGCCAGCAGCCCAAGCGTTTCACAAGAGACCCAGTACTTC.

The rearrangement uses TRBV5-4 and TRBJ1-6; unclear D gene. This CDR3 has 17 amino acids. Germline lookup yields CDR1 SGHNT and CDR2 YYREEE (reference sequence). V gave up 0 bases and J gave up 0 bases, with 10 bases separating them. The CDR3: CASSLGPESSYNSPLHF. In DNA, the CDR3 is TGTGCCAGCAGCTTGGGTCCGGAGAGCTCCTATAATTCACCCCTCCACTTT.

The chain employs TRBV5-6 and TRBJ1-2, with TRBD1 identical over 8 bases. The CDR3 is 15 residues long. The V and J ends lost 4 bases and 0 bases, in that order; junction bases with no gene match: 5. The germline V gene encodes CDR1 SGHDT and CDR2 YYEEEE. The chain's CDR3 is CASSPGTGSNYGYTF. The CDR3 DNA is TGTGCCAGCAGCCCAGGGACAGGATCTAACTATGGCTACACCTTC.

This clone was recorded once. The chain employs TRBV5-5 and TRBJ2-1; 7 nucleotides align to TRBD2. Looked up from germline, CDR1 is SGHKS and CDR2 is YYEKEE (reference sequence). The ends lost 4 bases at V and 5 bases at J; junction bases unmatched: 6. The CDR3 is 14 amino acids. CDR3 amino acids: CASSPPSGDNEQFF. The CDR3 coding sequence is TGTGCCAGCAGCCCACCGAGCGGGGACAATGAGCAGTTCTTC.

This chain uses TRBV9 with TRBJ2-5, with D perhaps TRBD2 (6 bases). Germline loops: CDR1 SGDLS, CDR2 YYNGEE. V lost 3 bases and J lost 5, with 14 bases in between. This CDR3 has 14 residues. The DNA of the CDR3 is TGTGCCAGCAGCGCTTGGGACTCCAGGGAGACCCAGTACTTC. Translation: CASSAWDSRETQYF.

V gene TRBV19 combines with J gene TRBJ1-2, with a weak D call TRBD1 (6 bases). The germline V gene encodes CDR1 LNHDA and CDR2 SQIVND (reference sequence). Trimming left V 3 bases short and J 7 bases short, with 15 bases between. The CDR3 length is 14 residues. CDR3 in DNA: TGTGCCAGTAGTATCGGGGACATAGGTTCTGGCTACACCTTC. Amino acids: CASSIGDIGSGYTF.

The CDR3 DNA is TGTGCCAGCAGCTTGACAGGGGCGGGTATCAATGAAGCTTTCTTT. This encodes CASSLTGAGINEAFF. The V call is TRBV7-2, the J call TRBJ1-1, with 8 bases aligning to TRBD1. This CDR3 is built from 15 residues. J gave up 7 bases and V 3 bases, and 10 bases lay outside the gene matches. Per the germline V gene, CDR1 is SGHTA and CDR2 is FQGNSA. The full variable domain, its missing parts supplied by reference TRBV7-2 and TRBJ1-1, is GAGVSQSPSNKVTEKGKDVELRCDPISGHTALYWYRQSLGQGLEFLIYFQGNSAPDKSGLPSDRFSAERTGGSVSTLTIQRTQQEDSAVYLCASSLTGAGINEAFFGQGTRLTVV.

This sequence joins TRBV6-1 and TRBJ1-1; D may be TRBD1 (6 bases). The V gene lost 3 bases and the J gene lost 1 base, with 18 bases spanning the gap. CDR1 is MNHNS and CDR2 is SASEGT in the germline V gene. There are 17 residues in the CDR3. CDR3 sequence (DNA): TGTGCCAGCAGTGAGACTGCTCACAGGGACCCGAACACTGAAGCTTTCTTT. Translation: CASSETAHRDPNTEAFF.

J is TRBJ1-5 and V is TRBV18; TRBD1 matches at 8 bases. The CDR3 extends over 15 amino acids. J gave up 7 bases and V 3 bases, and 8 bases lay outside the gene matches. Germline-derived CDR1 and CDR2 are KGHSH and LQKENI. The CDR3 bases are TGTGCCAGCTCACCTTCCAGGGGGCGAGGCCAGCCCCAGCATTTT. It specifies CASSPSRGRGQPQHF.

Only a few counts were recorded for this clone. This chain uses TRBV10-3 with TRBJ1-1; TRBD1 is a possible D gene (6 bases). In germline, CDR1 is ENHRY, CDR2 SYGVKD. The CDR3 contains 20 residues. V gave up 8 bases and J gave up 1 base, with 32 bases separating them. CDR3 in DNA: TGTGCCATCTCGATGACAGGTAAGGTTTTGGGTGACGAAGAGAACACTGAAGCTTTCTTT. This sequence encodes CAISMTGKVLGDEENTEAFF.

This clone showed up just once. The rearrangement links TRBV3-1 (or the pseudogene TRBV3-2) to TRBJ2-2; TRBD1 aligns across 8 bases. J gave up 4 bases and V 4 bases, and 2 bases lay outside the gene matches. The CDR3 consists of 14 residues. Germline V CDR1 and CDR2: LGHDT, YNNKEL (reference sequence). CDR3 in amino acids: CASSRQGTTGELFF. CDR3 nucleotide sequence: TGTGCCAGCAGCCGACAGGGGACCACCGGGGAGCTGTTTTTT.

CDR3 amino acids: CSALSMETQYF. CDR3 coding DNA: TGCAGTGCGCTATCAATGGAGACCCAGTACTTC. The chain recombines TRBV20-1 with TRBJ2-5; no firm D call. V gave up 6 bases and J gave up 5 bases, with 10 bases separating them. CDR3 length: 11 residues. Per the germline V gene, CDR1 is DFQATT and CDR2 is SNEGSKA (reference sequence).

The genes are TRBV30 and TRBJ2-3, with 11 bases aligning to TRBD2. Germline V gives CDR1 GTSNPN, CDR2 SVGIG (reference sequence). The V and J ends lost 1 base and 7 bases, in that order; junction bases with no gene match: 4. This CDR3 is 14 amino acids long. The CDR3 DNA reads TGTGCCTGGAGTGAACTAGCGGGGGCGTATACGCAGTATTTT. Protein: CAWSELAGAYTQYF.

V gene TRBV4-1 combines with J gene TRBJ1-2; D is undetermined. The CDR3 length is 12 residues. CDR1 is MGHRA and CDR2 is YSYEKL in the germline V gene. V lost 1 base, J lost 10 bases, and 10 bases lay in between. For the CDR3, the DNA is TGCGCCAGCAGCCAAGGGTACAGACCCTACACCTTC. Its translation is CASSQGYRPYTF.

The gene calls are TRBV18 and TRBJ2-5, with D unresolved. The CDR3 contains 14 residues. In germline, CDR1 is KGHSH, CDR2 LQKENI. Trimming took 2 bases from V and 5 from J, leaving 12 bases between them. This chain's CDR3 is CASSPLTTRETQYF. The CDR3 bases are TGTGCCAGCTCACCATTGACCACCAGGGAGACCCAGTACTTC.

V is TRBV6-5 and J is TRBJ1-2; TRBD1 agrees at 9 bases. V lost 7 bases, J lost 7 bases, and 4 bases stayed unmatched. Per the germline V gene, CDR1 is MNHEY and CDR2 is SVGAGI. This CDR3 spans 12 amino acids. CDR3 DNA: TGTGCCAGCACCGGGACAGGGTTTGGCTACACCTTC. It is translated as CASTGTGFGYTF.

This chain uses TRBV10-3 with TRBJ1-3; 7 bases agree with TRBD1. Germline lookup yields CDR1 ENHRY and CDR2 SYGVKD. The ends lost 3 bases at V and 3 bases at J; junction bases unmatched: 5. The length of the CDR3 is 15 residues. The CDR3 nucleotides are TGTGCCATCAGTGAACAGACAGGGTATGGAAACACCATATATTTT. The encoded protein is CAISEQTGYGNTIYF.

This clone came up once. CDR3 in amino acids: CASSSATGFKETQYF. CDR3 nucleotides: TGTGCCAGCAGTTCAGCGACAGGGTTTAAGGAGACCCAGTACTTC. This chain joins TRBV27 and TRBJ2-5, with 7 bases lining up with TRBD1. Unmatched junction bases numbered 10, after V lost 4 bases and J lost 5 bases. Looked up from germline, CDR1 is MNHEY and CDR2 is SMNVEV (reference sequence). The CDR3 spans 15 residues.

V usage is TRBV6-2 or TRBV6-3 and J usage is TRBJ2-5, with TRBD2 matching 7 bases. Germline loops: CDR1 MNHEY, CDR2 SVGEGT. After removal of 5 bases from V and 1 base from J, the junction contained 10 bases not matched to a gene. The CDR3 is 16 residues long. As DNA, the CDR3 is TGTGCCAGCAGTCCCGTGGGGAGGGCTCTCCAAGAGACCCAGTACTTC. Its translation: CASSPVGRALQETQYF.

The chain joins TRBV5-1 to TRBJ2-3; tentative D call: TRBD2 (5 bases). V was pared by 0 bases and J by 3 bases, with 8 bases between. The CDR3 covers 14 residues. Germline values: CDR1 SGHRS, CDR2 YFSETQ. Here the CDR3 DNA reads TGCGCCAGCAGCTTGGAACTAGGGACAGATACGCAGTATTTT. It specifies CASSLELGTDTQYF.

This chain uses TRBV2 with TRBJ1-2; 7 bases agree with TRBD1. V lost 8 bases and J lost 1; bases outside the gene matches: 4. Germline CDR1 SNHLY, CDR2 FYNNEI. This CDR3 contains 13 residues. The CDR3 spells CASDRAFNYGYTF. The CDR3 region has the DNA TGTGCCAGCGACAGGGCCTTTAACTATGGCTACACCTTC.